The clone carrying this T cell receptor (beta chain) was counted once. Original analysis: Reference gene primers were amplified, and this amplification served to estimate nucleated cell counts. The assay was immunoSEQ multiplex PCR, and TCRdb's table has in-frame clones only and misses some. V and J calls and clone size are those listed in that table; D and trimming were worked out from the DNA. The table records about 210,000 clones, approximately 90% of them present only once. The V end lost 1 base, the J end lost 7 bases, and 8 bases lay between the germline ends. Germline lookup yields CDR1 SGHDN and CDR2 FVKESK. This CDR3 has 12 residues. This sample stems from a study of blood T cell repertoires in COVID-19. On the study more broadly: COVID-19 samples collected from the United States, Italy and Spain covered acute and convalescent phases. From T cells, B-cell-depleted T cells, or PBMCs came the material, which was cDNA or gDNA.

This receptor was taken from a woman in her thirties or forties with acute or convalescent COVID-19. Sequencing input: peripheral blood. The chain carries TRBV14 and TRBJ2-7, with a weak D call TRBD2 (5 bases). CDR3 DNA sequence: TGTGCCAGCAGCCAAGGAACGGGGGAGCAGTACGTC. This codes for CASSQGTGEQYV.